Listed here are 31 T cell receptor beta chains from one sample, sequenced in a study of blood T cell repertoires in COVID-19 (dated by TCRdb to about 2020). Library generation was performed with the immunoSEQ multiplex PCR assay. In TCRdb, the immuneACCESS table is reduced to in-frame sequences with V and J assigned. These tables do not hold every clone; where another copy was compared, an unresolved V gene accounts for under half, and the others remain unexplained. The sample profile shows approximately 170,000 clones; under 90% of them were found once. Jointly, the top ten make up 8% of the sample. The specimen was PBMCs or T cells enriched from blood (not recorded which). Receptors originate from a woman in her fifties or sixties who had recovered from COVID-19.

This clone was detected only once. The V call is TRBV5-6, the J call TRBJ1-1; no definite D call. The germline V gene has CDR1 SGHDT and CDR2 YYEEEE. V gave up 2 bases and J gave up 1 base, with 6 bases separating them. CDR3 length: 13 amino acids. DNA of the CDR3: TGTGCCAGCAGCTTCCTGAGGAACACTGAAGCTTTCTTT. Translation gives CASSFLRNTEAFF.

V usage is TRBV29-1 and J usage is TRBJ1-2; D gene uncertain. In germline, CDR1 is SQVTM, CDR2 ANQGSEA. CDR3 length equals 14 residues. The V end was cut by 5 bases, the J end by 7 bases, with 20 bases between. The CDR3 reads CSVSQALNGLGYTF. CDR3 bases: TGCAGCGTTAGTCAGGCTCTTAACGGACTTGGCTACACCTTC.

V gene TRBV11-2 combines with J gene TRBJ2-3, with 11 bases identical to TRBD2. Germline loops: CDR1 SGHAT, CDR2 FQNNGV. With V trimmed by 4 bases and J by 3 bases, 3 bases remained unmatched. CDR3 length: 15 residues. The CDR3 coding sequence is TGTGCCAGCAGCTCGTTAGCGGGGGGGACAGATACGCAGTATTTT. It specifies CASSSLAGGTDTQYF.

The V call is TRBV19, the J call TRBJ2-5, with TRBD2 identical over 9 bases. The CDR3 loop spans 16 amino acids. Germline CDR1 and CDR2: LNHDA and SQIVND (reference sequence). Unmatched junction bases numbered 15, after V lost 5 bases and J lost 8 bases. The CDR3 sequence: CASSPTAAGGWETQYF. Written as DNA, the CDR3 is TGTGCCAGTAGTCCTACAGCAGCGGGGGGCTGGGAAACCCAGTACTTC. The full variable domain, its missing parts supplied by reference TRBV19 and TRBJ2-5, is DGGITQSPKYLFRKEGQNVTLSCEQNLNHDAMYWYRQDPGQGLRLIYYSQIVNDFQKGDIAEGYSVSREKKESFPLTVTSAQKNPTAFYLCASSPTAAGGWETQYFGPGTRLLVL.

The chain recombines TRBV7-2 with TRBJ2-1, with 8 bases matching TRBD1. There are 16 residues in the CDR3. Germline values: CDR1 SGHTA, CDR2 FQGNSA. Unmatched junction bases numbered 5, after V lost 2 bases and J lost 2 bases. The CDR3 nucleotides are TGTGCCAGCAGCTTAAGAGGACAGGGACCCTACAATGAGCAGTTCTTC. This gives the protein CASSLRGQGPYNEQFF.

The rearrangement uses TRBV24-1 and TRBJ2-2, with 8 bases fitting TRBD1. V trimming: 10 bases; J trimming: 1 base; junction bases outside the gene matches: 4. The CDR3 covers 14 residues. Germline loops: CDR1 KGHDR, CDR2 SFDVKD. The CDR3 DNA sequence: TGTGCCACGGCAGGGGGCAGGAACACCGGGGAGCTGTTTTTT. It translates to CATAGGRNTGELFF.

This chain connects TRBV24-1 to TRBJ2-1; 10 bases are shared with TRBD2. Germline V gene data show CDR1 as KGHDR and CDR2 as SFDVKD. The CDR3 length is 15 residues. The trim removed 7 bases at V and 8 bases at J, leaving 10 bases unmatched. In DNA, the CDR3 is TGTGCCACCAGCGAAAGCGGGAGGGGGTCGGATGAGCAGTTCTTC. This translates into CATSESGRGSDEQFF.

The V call is TRBV7-2, the J call TRBJ1-2; TRBD1 matches at 9 bases. The CDR3 consists of 14 residues. CDR1 is SGHTA, CDR2 FQGNSA, per germline. Trimming removed 6 bases from V and 5 bases from J; junction bases left unmatched: 7. CDR3 sequence: CASSPTGGRYGYTF. The CDR3 nucleotides read TGTGCCAGCAGTCCGACAGGGGGAAGGTATGGCTACACCTTC.

The J gene is TRBJ2-7, the V gene TRBV28; TRBD2 is a possible D gene (6 bases). CDR3 length equals 12 residues. V lost 5 bases to trimming and J lost 3 bases, with 8 bases between them. Germline V gives CDR1 MDHEN, CDR2 SYDVKM. The CDR3 sequence: CASSVTSYEQYF. CDR3 coding DNA: TGTGCCAGCAGTGTGACTAGCTACGAGCAGTACTTC.

The V gene is TRBV5-4, the J gene TRBJ2-6; TRBD1 matches 7 bases. CDR1 SGHNT and CDR2 YYREEE come from the germline V gene (reference sequence). CDR3 size: 16 residues. With V trimmed by 5 bases and J by 2 bases, 7 bases remained unmatched. In nucleotides, the CDR3 is TGTGCCAGCAGGCCCACCGACAGGGCTGGGGCCAACGTCCTGACTTTC. Residues: CASRPTDRAGANVLTF.

This chain links TRBV19 with TRBJ2-2; 9 bases are a match to TRBD2. The germline V gene encodes CDR1 LNHDA and CDR2 SQIVND (reference sequence). V shed 6 bases, J shed 6 bases, and the junction held 5 bases outside the gene matches. This CDR3 contains 14 residues. This chain's CDR3 is CASRARGGPGELFF. The CDR3 region has the DNA TGTGCCAGTAGGGCGCGGGGGGGCCCCGGGGAGCTGTTTTTT.

The V and J genes are TRBV28 and TRBJ1-2; D is ambiguous. There are 15 residues in the CDR3. Deletions cut 6 bases from V and 0 bases from J, with 14 bases between. CDR1 MDHEN and CDR2 SYDVKM come from the germline V gene. The CDR3 nucleotides are TGTGCCAGCAGACCGTACAGAGCCTCTAACTATGGCTACACCTTC. This gives the protein CASRPYRASNYGYTF.

The J gene is TRBJ2-7, the V gene TRBV11-3; 9 nucleotides align to TRBD1. V was clipped by 1 base and J by 5 bases; unmatched bases: 3. This CDR3 spans 14 amino acids. Germline CDR1 reads SGHNT; CDR2 reads YENEEA. The CDR3 sequence is CASSLGDREDEQYF. The CDR3 DNA sequence: TGTGCCAGCAGCTTAGGGGACAGGGAAGACGAGCAGTACTTC.

This clone was detected a few times. The chain has TRBV3-1 (or the pseudogene TRBV3-2) and TRBJ1-1; D perhaps matches TRBD1 (6 bases). The V and J ends lost 3 bases and 7 bases respectively, with 6 bases between them. Per germline, CDR1 LGHDT and CDR2 YNNKEL (reference sequence). This CDR3 has 11 amino acids. CDR3 bases: TGTGCCAGCAGCCAGACAGGTGAAGCTTTCTTT. Residues: CASSQTGEAFF.

The CDR3 spells CATSEPGQLNTEAFF. In DNA, the CDR3 is TGTGCCACCAGTGAGCCGGGACAGTTGAACACTGAAGCTTTCTTT. The chain joins TRBV24-1 to TRBJ1-1; 7 nucleotides line up with TRBD1. Germline V lookup: CDR1 KGHDR, CDR2 SFDVKD. There are 15 residues in the CDR3. The J segment lost 0 bases and the V segment lost 4 bases, leaving 4 bases of the junction unmatched.

The V and J genes are TRBV11-1 and TRBJ2-6, with TRBD2 identical over 8 bases. CDR3 size: 16 residues. Germline lookup yields CDR1 SGHAT and CDR2 FQDESV (reference sequence). The junction had 5 bases not matched to a gene; V was cut back by 5 bases and J by 2 bases. CDR3 bases: TGTGCCAGCAGCCACAGCGGGGGAACTGGGGCCAACGTCCTGACTTTC. Amino acid sequence: CASSHSGGTGANVLTF.

The V and J genes are TRBV13 and TRBJ2-3; D is perhaps TRBD1 (5 bases). V was clipped by 3 bases and J by 0 bases, with 10 bases between them. Germline-derived CDR1 and CDR2 are PRHDT and FYEKMQ (reference sequence). This CDR3 has 15 amino acids. CDR3 DNA sequence: TGTGCCAGCAGCTTGAAGGGGCCTAGCACAGATACGCAGTATTTT. This encodes CASSLKGPSTDTQYF.

CDR3 DNA: TGTGCCAGCAGTTACGGACTAGCGGGAGGGCCGAAAAGGGGTGAGCAGTTCTTC. Translated: CASSYGLAGGPKRGEQFF. The chain links TRBV28 to TRBJ2-1, with TRBD2 identical over 15 bases. Germline assignment: CDR1 MDHEN and CDR2 SYDVKM. J lost 9 bases, V lost 4 bases, and 13 bases had no gene match. The CDR3 runs to 18 residues.

V and J are TRBV13 and TRBJ2-1; 9 positions agree with TRBD1. The ends lost 4 bases at V and 4 bases at J; junction bases unmatched: 8. CDR1 is PRHDT and CDR2 is FYEKMQ in the germline V gene (reference sequence). CDR3 length: 16 amino acids. The chain's CDR3 is CASSSMGTGFYNEQFF. The DNA of the CDR3 is TGTGCCAGCAGCTCCATGGGGACAGGGTTTTACAATGAGCAGTTCTTC.

J is TRBJ1-2 and V is TRBV18, with D possibly matching TRBD1 (6 bases). Germline V gene sequence: CDR1 KGHSH, CDR2 LQKENI. V shed 0 bases and J shed 6 bases, with 14 bases lying between them. The CDR3 loop spans 15 amino acids. The chain's CDR3 is CASSPPNREADGYTF. CDR3 bases: TGTGCCAGCTCACCACCGAACAGGGAAGCGGATGGCTACACCTTC.

In its sample, this clone was seen once. The genes are TRBV6-5 and TRBJ2-7, with TRBD1 matching over 9 bases. The CDR3 has 14 residues. The V segment lost 5 bases and the J segment 1 base; nucleotides outside the gene matches: 3. CDR1 is MNHEY, CDR2 SVGAGI, per germline. CDR3 amino acids: CASSTGTGSYEQYF. CDR3 in DNA: TGTGCCAGCAGTACCGGGACAGGGTCCTACGAGCAGTACTTC.

The rearrangement uses TRBV5-1 and TRBJ2-3, with 7 bases matching TRBD2. From germline, CDR1 is SGHRS and CDR2 YFSETQ. Germline trimming cut 4 bases from V and 4 bases from J; bases unmatched to any gene: 12. The CDR3 sequence is 16 residues long. The CDR3 DNA sequence: TGCGCCAGCAGCGAGACGGGGGGTGGGTTGGCAGATACGCAGTATTTT. It specifies CASSETGGGLADTQYF.

The genes are TRBV3-1 (or the pseudogene TRBV3-2) and TRBJ2-1; 9 positions agree with TRBD2. The germline gives CDR1 LGHDT, CDR2 YNNKEL (reference sequence). The trim removed 1 base at V and 6 bases at J, leaving 7 bases unmatched. This CDR3 has 16 residues. This CDR3 is CASSQGLAGYRNEQFF. In nucleotides, the CDR3 is TGTGCCAGCAGCCAAGGCCTAGCGGGATATCGCAATGAGCAGTTCTTC.

V usage is TRBV19 and J usage is TRBJ2-7, with a weak D call TRBD1 (6 bases). V shed 3 bases and J shed 0 bases, with 12 bases lying between them. The length of the CDR3 is 15 residues. The germline CDR1 and CDR2 sequences are LNHDA and SQIVND (reference sequence). DNA for the CDR3: TGTGCCAGTAGTATCCAAGACAGGCCCTCCTACGAGCAGTACTTC. This sequence encodes CASSIQDRPSYEQYF.

This chain joins TRBV5-4 and TRBJ2-1; no clear D. With 0 bases removed from V and 0 bases from J, the gap between germline ends came to 4 bases. Germline lookup yields CDR1 SGHNT and CDR2 YYREEE (reference sequence). This CDR3 contains 14 residues. As DNA, the CDR3 is TGTGCCAGCAGCTTGGGAGGCTCCTACAATGAGCAGTTCTTC. This codes for CASSLGGSYNEQFF.

The V call is TRBV19, the J call TRBJ1-6, with D hard to call. Germline CDR1 reads LNHDA; CDR2 reads SQIVND (reference sequence). CDR3 length: 15 residues. V lost 7 bases, J lost 0 bases, and 10 bases lay in between. CDR3 DNA: TGTGCCAGTATGAGTAGGAGCTCCTATAATTCACCCCTCCACTTT. This codes for CASMSRSSYNSPLHF.

The rearrangement joins TRBV27 to TRBJ2-4, with D possibly matching TRBD2 (5 bases). V shed 10 bases and J shed 1 base, with 11 bases lying between them. CDR3 length: 13 residues. Germline CDR1 and CDR2: MNHEY and SMNVEV (reference sequence). CDR3 DNA: TGTGCCACCCGTGGGAGCGCCAAAAACATTCAGTACTTC. This codes for CATRGSAKNIQYF.

V and J are TRBV11-3 and TRBJ2-7; D is possibly TRBD1 (6 bases). Germline assignment: CDR1 SGHNT and CDR2 YENEEA. Trimming pared 6 bases from V and 2 bases from J, leaving 8 bases between. CDR3 size: 12 residues. The DNA of the CDR3 is TGTGCCAGCAGGGGACATACCTACGAGCAGTACTTC. Protein product: CASRGHTYEQYF.

The chain combines TRBV20-1 with TRBJ2-1, with 11 nucleotides matching TRBD2. The length of the CDR3 is 14 residues. V trimming: 3 bases; J trimming: 7 bases; junction bases outside the gene matches: 5. The germline gives CDR1 DFQATT, CDR2 SNEGSKA (reference sequence). In DNA form, the CDR3 reads TGCAGTGCTAGTTTAGCGGGGGGGAGAAATGAGCAGTTCTTC. Its protein product is CSASLAGGRNEQFF.

The gene calls are TRBV14 and TRBJ1-4; D perhaps matches TRBD1 (5 bases). Germline V gives CDR1 SGHDN, CDR2 FVKESK. The germline V and J ends were trimmed by 4 bases and 8 bases, with 23 bases remaining between them. The CDR3 extends over 17 amino acids. The CDR3 DNA sequence: TGTGCCAGCAGCCTACGACCCGGGACTGTGTACAAGGAAAAACTGTTTTTT. Translated, it gives CASSLRPGTVYKEKLFF.

The V call is TRBV7-9, the J call TRBJ1-3; 7 nucleotides line up with TRBD1. The junction had 4 bases not matched to a gene; V was cut back by 4 bases and J by 4 bases. CDR3 size: 14 residues. From germline, CDR1 is SEHNR and CDR2 FQNEAQ (reference sequence). The CDR3: CASSYDRAGNTIYF. The CDR3 nucleotides read TGTGCCAGCAGCTACGACAGGGCCGGAAACACCATATATTTT.